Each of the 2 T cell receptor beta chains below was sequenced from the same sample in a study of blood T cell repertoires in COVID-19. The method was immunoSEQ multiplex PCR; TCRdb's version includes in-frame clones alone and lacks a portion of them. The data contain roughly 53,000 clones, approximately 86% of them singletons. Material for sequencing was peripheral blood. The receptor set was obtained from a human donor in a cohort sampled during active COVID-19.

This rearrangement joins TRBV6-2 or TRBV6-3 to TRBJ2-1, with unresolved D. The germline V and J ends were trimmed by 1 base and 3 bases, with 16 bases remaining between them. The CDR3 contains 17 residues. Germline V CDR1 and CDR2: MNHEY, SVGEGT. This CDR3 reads CASSYFLGSSIYNEQFF. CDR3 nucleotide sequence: TGTGCCAGCAGTTACTTCCTCGGTAGCTCAATCTACAATGAGCAGTTCTTC.

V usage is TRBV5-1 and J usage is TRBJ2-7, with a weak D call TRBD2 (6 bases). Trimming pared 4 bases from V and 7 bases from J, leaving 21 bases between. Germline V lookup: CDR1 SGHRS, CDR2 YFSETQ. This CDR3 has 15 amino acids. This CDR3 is CASSPPMTRGKEQYF. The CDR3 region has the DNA TGCGCCAGCAGCCCACCAATGACACGGGGGAAGGAGCAGTACTTC.